This section outlines one T cell receptor (beta chain) sequence together with its context. At one of its ends the junction is not consistent with the germline gene, which may arise from a read error. The data derive from a study of blood T cell repertoires in COVID-19. Study in general: Donors in the United States, Italy and Spain gave samples during acute or convalescent COVID-19. T cells, B-cell-depleted T cells, or PBMCs provided the cDNA or gDNA that served as material.

The table came from immunoSEQ multiplex PCR; TCRdb's copy has only in-frame clones and leaves some out. The sample holds a few hundred thousand clones, around 84% seen once. CDR1 and CDR2 (germline): MNHEY, SVGEGT. The CDR3 runs 13 residues. Participants were aged 18 to 89 years from more than 20 US areas. The study recruited exposed participants who had met a COVID-19 case within 2 weeks before entry. Material for sequencing was PBMCs or T cells enriched from blood (not recorded which). The clonotype originates from a woman between 50 and 59 years old who had been exposed to COVID-19. The chain carries TRBV6-2 or TRBV6-3 and TRBJ1-2, with 9 bases fitting TRBD1. In nucleotides, the CDR3 is TGTGCCAGCAGCCAGGGACAGGGATTGACCAGCCTCTTC. Translating it yields CASSQGQGLTSLF.